These T cell receptor beta chains were read from a single sample in a study of beta chain features in type 1 diabetes. The repertoire was sequenced with immunoSEQ multiplex PCR; TCRdb's copy has only in-frame clones and lacks some. The sample has approximately 250,000 clones; more than 9% are singletons. The material sequenced was naive CD4+ T cells from blood. These receptor sequences come from a woman aged 18-30 years in good health. Both conserved end residues are part of each CDR3. D genes are given only for firm matches.

D gene | J gene | V gene | CDR3 protein
TRBD1 | TRBJ1-1 | TRBV5-1 | CASSPLQGDTEAFF
- | TRBJ1-2 | TRBV9 | CASSVAGSRGGYTF
TRBD1 | TRBJ2-7 | TRBV18 | CASSPQFTQGDEQYF
TRBD1 | TRBJ2-7 | TRBV23-1 | CASSRDRGNEQYF
TRBD2 | TRBJ2-5 | TRBV5-6 | CASSLKAGHQETQYF
TRBD1 | TRBJ2-7 | TRBV18 | CASSPLGTAYEQYF
TRBD2 | TRBJ2-1 | TRBV5-4 | CASSLPAGGTNEQFF
TRBD2 | TRBJ2-1 | TRBV30 | CAWRTSGRNEQFF
TRBD2 | TRBJ2-2 | TRBV7-3 | CASSLTSGGGTGELFF
- | TRBJ1-1 | TRBV7-2 | CASSLVGGGTEAFF
TRBD1 | TRBJ1-5 | TRBV19 | CASSITDRGLNQPQHF
- | TRBJ2-1 | TRBV7-6 | CASSPGRYNEQFF
TRBD2 | TRBJ2-1 | TRBV30 | CAWSVYGGAGMNEQFF
TRBD1 | TRBJ1-2 | TRBV6-6 | CASSYLGQGNYGYTF
- | TRBJ1-2 | TRBV27 | CASLPLGTGHGYTF
TRBD1 | TRBJ2-4 | TRBV2 | CASSQGAENIQYF
- | TRBJ1-1 | TRBV2 | CASTLEGMNTEAFF
TRBD2 | TRBJ2-3 | TRBV19 | CASSTLLAVAQYF
- | TRBJ2-5 | TRBV11-3 | CASSLSYQETQYF
TRBD2 | TRBJ2-5 | TRBV5-6 | CASSSASGGETQYF
TRBD2 | TRBJ2-7 | TRBV9 | CASSPSGSSYEQYF
- | TRBJ2-2 | TRBV29-1 | CSGSFATAGELFF
TRBD1 | TRBJ1-1 | TRBV19 | CASSRGGSGTEAFF
- | TRBJ2-2 | TRBV7-3 | CASTPHRNTGELFF
- | TRBJ2-7 | TRBV6-1 | CASSVGGPLSYEQYF
- | TRBJ1-1 | TRBV5-6 | CASSSGQVGNTEAFF
- | TRBJ2-3 | TRBV12-5 | CASGLVLIGSEDTQYF
- | TRBJ1-2 | TRBV19 | CASPRGRNYGYTF
TRBD2 | TRBJ2-3 | TRBV5-4 | CASSLVMAGGPSDTQYF
- | TRBJ2-1 | TRBV30 | CATDRRDEQFF
TRBD2 | TRBJ2-1 | TRBV2 | CASSLAGGPNEQFF
TRBD1 | TRBJ2-5 | TRBV6-5 | CASSYPSGGVETQYF
TRBD1 | TRBJ1-1 | TRBV5-1 | CASSPRDREGTEAFF
- | TRBJ2-1 | TRBV6-6 | CASSTPRGFNEQFF
- | TRBJ1-1 | TRBV9 | CASSVSIEGTEAFF
TRBD1 | TRBJ2-7 | TRBV18 | CASSPTGGDRLLQYF
TRBD1 | TRBJ1-2 | TRBV6-5 | CASSYSPETGAGYTF
TRBD2 | TRBJ2-7 | TRBV27 | CASSPRGGPYEQYF